The entry that follows covers one TCR beta chain sequence. There is no known antigen for this receptor. Base qualities are missing; no much larger clone stands one base away. The sample comes from a study of cytomegalovirus exposure and HLA in healthy donors (dated by TCRdb to 2017 to 2019). With regard to the full study: In an earlier analysis of 587 of the donors, 276 Gb of sequence data and 90 million to 120 million unique TCR beta sequences from roughly 180 million T cells were reported. The study aimed to test whether cataloging public T cell receptors could reveal signatures of past pathogen exposure. A separate validation cohort of approximately 120 different subjects was used in addition to the 666-subject first cohort. A later analysis re-examined previously published TCR beta repertoires from over 500 donors and added high-resolution HLA genotyping to investigate patterns of TCR occurrence. The study profiled the T cell repertoires of more than 500 subjects by immunosequencing and related them to cytomegalovirus serostatus. A later genetic analysis used genome-wide SNP genotypes for about 60% of the roughly 700 donors, treating that subset as a discovery cohort. Class I and class II HLA loci were covered by the typing at four-digit resolution. To decide whether each TCR beta V gene segment behaved as functional or pseudogenic, an earlier analysis of several hundred of the donors relied on high-throughput TCR beta sequencing. Typing coverage varied by locus: 629-630 donors for A, B, C, DRB1 and DQB1; 522 for DQA1; more than 600 for DPA1; approximately 490 for DPB1. Among several hundred genotyped donors of the cohort, an average of roughly 230,000 unique TCR beta nucleotide sequences was sequenced per donor, of which about 18% were non-productive. Donor age, sex, ethnicity and CMV serostatus were compiled together with the repertoire data. All discovery cohort repertoires had been generated using a single sequencing platform. In the later analysis, no new phenotypic data were used to find candidate immune exposures; instead, reliance was placed on TCR beta sequences and their occurrence across donors. A few DR-DQ haplotypes were treated as single units for association and clustering because of strong linkage in the cohort. To predict cytomegalovirus infection status, the study brought together high-throughput TCR immunosequencing, statistical association of individual TCRs with disease status, and machine learning. Among the roughly 400 genotyped donors, more than 70% belonged to the genetic ancestry cluster associated with self-reported Caucasian donors. Approximately 310 gigabases of sequencing data and 70 million to 100 million unique TCR sequences were included in an early release covering roughly 600 HLA-typed donors.

The research as a whole found: Several of the top co-occurrence clusters appeared to be linked to parvovirus B19, influenza, CMV and Epstein-Barr virus, according to a later analysis. According to a later analysis, most CMV-associated TCR beta chains appeared to be HLA-restricted, and the HLA associations seemed to be driven largely by CMV exposure. Most TCR sequences were observed very rarely across donors, whereas some public TCRs were present in many individuals. Roughly uniform sequencing depth across donors was assumed in presence/absence analyses, although this assumption may not hold. HLA typing was unavailable for some donors at each locus, so association tests used only the typed subset. The study listed 164 TCR beta chains as associated with cytomegalovirus. In a later genetic analysis, fewer N-insertions in productive TCRs were reported among donors in an Asian-associated ancestry cluster than the roughly 700-donor mean. An earlier analysis of 587 of the donors showed that most TCR beta V segments appeared in productive rearrangements either about 87% or about 30% of the time, which broadly matched IMGT annotations. In vitro tests confirmed that a few of the cytomegalovirus-associated TCR beta chains recognize cytomegalovirus antigens. The classifier was reported to diagnose cytomegalovirus status with high specificity and sensitivity in both the original and validation cohorts. In a later analysis, the rate of TCR association differed among HLA loci, with DRB1 alleles having the most associated TCRs and HLA-C alleles having the fewest. A later analysis associated roughly 17,000 TCR beta sequences with specific HLA alleles at a false discovery rate of 0.05. A cluster of highly shared sequence variants was judged likely to represent a technical artifact of the sequencing pipeline. A further reported finding was that TCR beta sequences accurately predicted the HLA-A and HLA-B alleles for most subjects in the first cohort. Assigning TCR associations to individual alleles was difficult when HLA alleles, especially DR and DQ, strongly co-occurred. Compared with equally common non-associated chains, HLA-associated TCR beta chains in a later analysis were more clonally expanded and had lower generation probabilities. In a later genetic analysis, a missense DCLRE1C variant was associated with V-gene and J-gene trimming of TCR beta chains, and the association was replicated in an independent cohort. Some IMGT-functional V segments, including TRBV6-2 and TRBV6-3, could not be distinguished by the 87-base-pair reads and were therefore excluded. The only immune exposure information available for the cohort was CMV serostatus. According to the authors, the approach could potentially be generalized to other disease states and immunological phenotypes. Correlated functional status among segregating V segments might be attributable to linkage disequilibrium, but an unknown experimental factor could not be ruled out. Because counts were too low, some 16 rarely observed V segments, including chromosome 9 orphons, were excluded from the earlier analysis of fewer than 650 of the donors. This cohort had only TCR beta chains sequenced, and the lack of alpha or paired-chain data limited which features could be detected.

The CDR3, from cysteine to phenylalanine, totals 18 residues. The entry retains the CDR3 DNA only, 54 bases that are in frame from base 1. For this chain, trimming is 5 bases at the V end and 4 bases at the J end, and the number of junction bases without a gene match is 16. Per the germline V gene, KGHSH is the CDR1 and LQKENI is the CDR2. Libraries were built with the immunoSEQ multiplex PCR assay. For the multiplex PCR, a mixture combining 60 forward primers for TCR Vbeta segments and 13 reverse primers for TCR Jbeta segments was used. A multiplex PCR assay on genomic DNA amplified the CDR3 region of rearranged TCR beta genes. Amplified TCR beta libraries were sequenced as 87-base-pair reads on the Illumina HiSeq System. Processing in the source paper ran as follows. A later analysis counted 75 million to 100 million unique TCR beta chains across the 650 to 700 repertoires, and some 11 million of these chains were shared by at least two donors. To remove PCR and sequencing errors, raw reads were error-corrected and collapsed into unique sequences using a nearest-neighbor algorithm that merged closely related sequences. CDR3 sequences were aligned to IMGT reference sequences to assign V, D and J gene segments. For a sequence to be retained, a match of at least six nucleotides to both a V gene segment and a J gene segment was required. A rearrangement was called productive if the CDR3 had no stop codons and remained in frame with V and J, and every other rearrangement was called non-productive. CDR3 was defined according to IMGT convention as the region running from the second conserved V-encoded cysteine to the conserved J-encoded phenylalanine. The earlier analysis of some 580 of the donors excluded any sequence lacking an unambiguous match to a single V gene segment. In an earlier analysis of 587 of the donors, V segments were called functional above 56.7% productive rearrangements and were called segregating when the between-donor standard deviation exceeded 5%. A statistical classification framework was built for diagnosing cytomegalovirus status from the catalog of TCR beta chain sequences. A later analysis assigned V and J genes by comparing TCR nucleotide sequences with IMGT/GENE-DB human TR gene sequences. In a later analysis, CDR3 sequences and most-parsimonious VDJ recombination scenarios were assigned using the TCRdist pipeline. In a later analysis, each TCR beta chain was defined by its CDR3 amino acid sequence together with its V-gene family, and reads without a unique V-gene family were excluded. To address suspected cross-contamination and a sequencing artifact, a later analysis removed some 620 highly shared, low-generation-probability nucleotide sequences. For each public chain, a later analysis derived a clonal expansion index from normalized ranks of inferred template counts within each repertoire. Generation probabilities in a later analysis came from a VDJ recombination model fitted to out-of-frame rearrangements, and those results were checked against IGoR. In a later analysis, TCR-TCR, TCR-HLA and TCR-CMV co-occurrence was scored with hypergeometric tests, and a repertoire-size bias correction was applied to TCR pairs. In a later analysis, false discovery rates were estimated by permuting HLA or CMV assignments 20 times. In a later analysis, co-occurring TCRs were grouped with DBSCAN, and TCRdist sequence similarity was added when clustering was performed within HLA-allele-positive subsets. Repertoires with fewer than 30,000 or more than 120,000 public chains, plus five repertoires with anomalous nucleotide sharing, were excluded from co-occurrence clustering. TCRdb took over this immuneACCESS table, retaining in-frame rearrangements with V and J assigned. Such tables are incomplete; in checked studies, under half of the missing clones stem from an unresolved V gene, and the remainder is unexplained. V and J calls and clone size are as listed in that table; D and trimming were resolved from the DNA. The sample yields some 150,000 clones; more than 75% were counted once. Of the sample, roughly 13% is held by the ten largest clones.

The cohort comprised some 680 healthy bone marrow donors. At the time of sampling, every cohort member was nominally healthy, though immune exposures that went unrecorded were likely present. The donor was CMV seropositive and was included in the group of approximately 310 seropositive cohort members. A peripheral blood sample was provided by each donor, and peripheral blood mononuclear cells were used for TCR beta sequencing. Genomic DNA extraction from the blood cell samples was performed with the Qiagen DNeasy Blood Extraction Kit. The TCR originated in a man between 25 and 39 years old in good health and CMV-seropositive. Specimen: PBMCs. The rearrangement combines TRBV18 with TRBJ2-5; 10 junctional bases match TRBD1. The DNA sequence reads TGTGCCAGCTCAGTTTCAGGATTTGCCGGGACAGGGGTAGAGACCCAGTACTTC. The encoded protein is CASSVSGFAGTGVETQYF.